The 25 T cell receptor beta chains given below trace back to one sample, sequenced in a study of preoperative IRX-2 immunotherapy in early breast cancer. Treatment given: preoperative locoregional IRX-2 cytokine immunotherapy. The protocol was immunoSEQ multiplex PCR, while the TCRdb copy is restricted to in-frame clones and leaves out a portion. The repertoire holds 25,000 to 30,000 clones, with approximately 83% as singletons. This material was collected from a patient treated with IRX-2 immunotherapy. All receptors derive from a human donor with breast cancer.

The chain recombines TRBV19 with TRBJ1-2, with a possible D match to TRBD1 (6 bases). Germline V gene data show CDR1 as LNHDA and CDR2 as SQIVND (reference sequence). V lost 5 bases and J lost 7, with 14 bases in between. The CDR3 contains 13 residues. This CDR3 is CASSYREESGYTF. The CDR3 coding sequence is TGTGCCAGTAGTTACAGGGAGGAGAGTGGCTACACCTTC.

In DNA form, the CDR3 reads TGTGCCAGCAGCTTAGACGGACTAGCGGGGGAGCTGTTTTTT. It translates to CASSLDGLAGELFF. The chain links TRBV7-1 to TRBJ2-2; the match to TRBD2 covers 9 bases. TRBV7-1 is filed as an ORF, its function uncertain. J gave up 8 bases and V 4 bases, and 5 bases lay outside the gene matches. This CDR3 is built from 14 residues.

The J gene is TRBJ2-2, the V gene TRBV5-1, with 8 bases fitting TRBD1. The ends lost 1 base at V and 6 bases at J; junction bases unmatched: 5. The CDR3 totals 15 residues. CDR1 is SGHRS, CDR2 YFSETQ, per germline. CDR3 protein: CASSLIGQGPGELFF. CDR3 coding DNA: TGCGCCAGCAGCTTGATTGGACAGGGCCCCGGGGAGCTGTTTTTT. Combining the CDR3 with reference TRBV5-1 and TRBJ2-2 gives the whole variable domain KAGVTQTPRYLIKTRGQQVTLSCSPISGHRSVSWYQQTPGQGLQFLFEYFSETQRNKGNFPGRFSGRQFSNSRSEMNVSTLELGDSALYLCASSLIGQGPGELFFGEGSRLTVL.

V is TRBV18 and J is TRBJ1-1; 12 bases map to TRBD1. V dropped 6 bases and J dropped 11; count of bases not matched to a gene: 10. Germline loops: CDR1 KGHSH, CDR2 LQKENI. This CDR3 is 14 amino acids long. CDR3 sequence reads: CASSPGTGGPGAFF. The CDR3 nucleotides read TGTGCCAGCTCCCCCGGGACAGGGGGCCCCGGGGCTTTCTTT.

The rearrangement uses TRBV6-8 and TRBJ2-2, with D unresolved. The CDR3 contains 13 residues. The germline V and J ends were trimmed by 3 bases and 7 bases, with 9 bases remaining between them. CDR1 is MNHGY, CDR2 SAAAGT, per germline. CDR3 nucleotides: TGTGCCAGCAGTTATAGTAAGGGCGGGGAGCTGTTTTTT. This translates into CASSYSKGGELFF.

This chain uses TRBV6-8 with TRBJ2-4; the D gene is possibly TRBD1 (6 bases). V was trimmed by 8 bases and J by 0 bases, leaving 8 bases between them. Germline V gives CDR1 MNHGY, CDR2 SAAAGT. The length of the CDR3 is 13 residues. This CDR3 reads CASSGAAKNIQYF. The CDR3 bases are TGTGCCAGCTCAGGGGCAGCCAAAAACATTCAGTACTTC.

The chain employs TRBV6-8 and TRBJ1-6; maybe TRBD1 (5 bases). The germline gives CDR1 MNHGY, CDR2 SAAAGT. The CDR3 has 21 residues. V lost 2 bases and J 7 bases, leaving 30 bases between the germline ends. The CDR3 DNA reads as TGTGCCAGCAGTTACCCACCCACTTCCTCAGGGCGGGGTATCCGCAATTCACCCCTCCACTTT. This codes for CASSYPPTSSGRGIRNSPLHF.

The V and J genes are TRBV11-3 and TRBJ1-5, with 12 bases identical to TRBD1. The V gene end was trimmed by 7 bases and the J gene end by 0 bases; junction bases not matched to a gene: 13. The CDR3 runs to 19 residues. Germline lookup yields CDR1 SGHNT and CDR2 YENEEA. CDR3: CASTPSGTGGSDSNQPQHF. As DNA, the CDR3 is TGTGCCAGCACCCCATCTGGGACAGGGGGCAGCGATAGCAATCAGCCCCAGCATTTT.

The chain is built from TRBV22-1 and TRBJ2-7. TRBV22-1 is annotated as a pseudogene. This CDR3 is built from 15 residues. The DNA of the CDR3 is TGTGCCAGCAGTCACAGGGGAGGGGGACCCCACGAGCAGTACTTC. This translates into CASSHRGGGPHEQYF.

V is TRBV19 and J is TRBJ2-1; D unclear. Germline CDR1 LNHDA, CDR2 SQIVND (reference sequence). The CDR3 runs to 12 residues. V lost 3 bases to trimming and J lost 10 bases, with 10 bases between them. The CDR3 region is CASSIVLLEQFF. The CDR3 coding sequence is TGTGCCAGTAGTATCGTTCTTCTCGAGCAGTTCTTC.

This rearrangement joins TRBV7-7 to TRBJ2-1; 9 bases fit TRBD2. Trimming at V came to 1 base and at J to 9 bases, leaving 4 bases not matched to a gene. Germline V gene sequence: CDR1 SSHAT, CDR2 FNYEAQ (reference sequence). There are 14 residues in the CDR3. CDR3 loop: CASSLEGGGAEQFF. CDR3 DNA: TGTGCCAGCAGCTTAGAAGGCGGGGGGGCTGAGCAGTTCTTC.

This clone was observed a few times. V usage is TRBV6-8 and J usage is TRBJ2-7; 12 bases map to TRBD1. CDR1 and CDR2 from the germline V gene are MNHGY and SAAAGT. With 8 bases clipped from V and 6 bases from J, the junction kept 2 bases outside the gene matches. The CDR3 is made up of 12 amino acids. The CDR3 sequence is CASRDRGLEQYF. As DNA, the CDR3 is TGTGCCAGCCGGGACAGGGGGCTCGAGCAGTACTTC.

CDR3 protein: CASSSLWAGRRQAFF. The CDR3 bases are TGTGCCAGCAGCTCCCTTTGGGCCGGCCGGCGCCAAGCTTTCTTT. The chain employs TRBV11-3 and TRBJ1-1; D not certain. Germline V lookup: CDR1 SGHNT, CDR2 YENEEA. V lost 4 bases and J 9 bases, leaving 21 bases between the germline ends. The CDR3 covers 15 residues.

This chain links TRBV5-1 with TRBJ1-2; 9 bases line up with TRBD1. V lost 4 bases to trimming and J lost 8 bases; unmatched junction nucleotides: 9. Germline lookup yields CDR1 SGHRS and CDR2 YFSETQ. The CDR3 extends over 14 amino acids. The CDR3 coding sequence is TGCGCCAGCAGCCTGACCGGACAGGGGCGAGGCTACACCTTC. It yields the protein CASSLTGQGRGYTF.

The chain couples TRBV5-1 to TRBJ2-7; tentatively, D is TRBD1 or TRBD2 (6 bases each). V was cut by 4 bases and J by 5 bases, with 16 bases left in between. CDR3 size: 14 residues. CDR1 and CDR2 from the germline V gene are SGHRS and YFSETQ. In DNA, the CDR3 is TGCGCCAGCAGCCCGGGGGCAGGGCCTAACGAGCAGTACTTC. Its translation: CASSPGAGPNEQYF.

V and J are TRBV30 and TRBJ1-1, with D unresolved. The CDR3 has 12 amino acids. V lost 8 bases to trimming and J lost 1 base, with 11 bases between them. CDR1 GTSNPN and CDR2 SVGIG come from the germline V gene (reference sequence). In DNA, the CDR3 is TGTGCCCGAGACTCGGGGAACACTGAAGCTTTCTTT. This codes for CARDSGNTEAFF. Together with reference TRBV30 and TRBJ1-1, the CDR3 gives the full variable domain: SQTIHQWPATLVQPVGSPLSLECTVEGTSNPNLYWYRQAAGRGLQLLFYSVGIGQISSEVPQNLSASRPQDRQFILSSKKLLLSDSGFYLCARDSGNTEAFFGQGTRLTVV.

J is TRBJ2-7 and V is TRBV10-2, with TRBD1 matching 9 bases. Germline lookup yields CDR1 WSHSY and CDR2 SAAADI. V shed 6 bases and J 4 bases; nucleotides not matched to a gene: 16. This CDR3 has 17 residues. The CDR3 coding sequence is TGCGCCAGCAGGCAGACAGGGGGTGGAGTGAGGAGTTACGAGCAGTACTTC. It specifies CASRQTGGGVRSYEQYF.

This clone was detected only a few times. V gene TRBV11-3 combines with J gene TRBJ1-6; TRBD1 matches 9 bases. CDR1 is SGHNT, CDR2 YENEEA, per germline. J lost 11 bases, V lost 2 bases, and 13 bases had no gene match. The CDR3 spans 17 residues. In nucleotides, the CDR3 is TGTGCCAGCAGCTTAATTGTGGGACAGGGACTTGATCCACCCCTCCACTTT. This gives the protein CASSLIVGQGLDPPLHF.

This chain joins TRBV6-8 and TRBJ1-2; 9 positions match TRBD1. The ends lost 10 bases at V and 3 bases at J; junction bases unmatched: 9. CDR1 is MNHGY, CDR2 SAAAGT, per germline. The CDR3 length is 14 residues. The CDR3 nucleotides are TGTGCCATCAGGAGAGACAGGGGGGACTATGGCTACACCTTC. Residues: CAIRRDRGDYGYTF.

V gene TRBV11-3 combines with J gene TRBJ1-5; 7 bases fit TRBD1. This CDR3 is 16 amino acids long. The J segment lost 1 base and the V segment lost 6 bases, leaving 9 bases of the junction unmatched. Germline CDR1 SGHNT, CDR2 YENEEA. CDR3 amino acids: CASRPDRVGSNQPQHF. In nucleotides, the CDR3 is TGTGCCAGCAGACCAGACAGGGTCGGAAGCAATCAGCCCCAGCATTTT.

The CDR3 protein is CASSLGPGSGVPKETQYF. For the CDR3, the DNA is TGTGCCAGCAGTTTAGGACCTGGTAGCGGGGTCCCGAAAGAGACCCAGTACTTC. V gene TRBV28 combines with J gene TRBJ2-5, with 8 positions matching TRBD2. The CDR3 consists of 18 residues. The germline V gene encodes CDR1 MDHEN and CDR2 SYDVKM. The J segment lost 3 bases and the V segment lost 2 bases, leaving 14 bases of the junction unmatched. The full variable domain, rest sourced from reference TRBV28 and TRBJ2-5, is DVKVTQSSRYLVKRTGEKVFLECVQDMDHENMFWYRQDPGLGLRLIYFSYDVKMKEKGDIPEGYSVSREKKERFSLILESASTNQTSMYLCASSLGPGSGVPKETQYFGPGTRLLVL.

The CDR3 region is CASSLNTPGASGEQYF. In DNA form, the CDR3 reads TGCGCCAGCTCCCTTAATACGCCAGGGGCCTCGGGGGAGCAGTACTTC. The genes are TRBV10-2 and TRBJ2-7, with a weak D call TRBD1 (6 bases). The CDR3 runs to 16 residues. Germline V lookup: CDR1 WSHSY, CDR2 SAAADI. V lost 8 bases, J lost 7 bases, and 27 bases lay in between.

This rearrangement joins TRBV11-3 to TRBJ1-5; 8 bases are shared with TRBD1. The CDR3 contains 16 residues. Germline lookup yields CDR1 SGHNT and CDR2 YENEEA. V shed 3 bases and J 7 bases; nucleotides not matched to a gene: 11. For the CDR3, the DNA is TGTGCCAGCAGCTTGAGGACAGGGACTTTAGGGCAGCCCCAGCATTTT. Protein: CASSLRTGTLGQPQHF. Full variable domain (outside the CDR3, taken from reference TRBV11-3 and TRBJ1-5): EAGVVQSPRYKIIEKKQPVAFWCNPISGHNTLYWYLQNLGQGPELLIRYENEEAVDDSQLPKDRFSAERLKGVDSTLKIQPAELGDSAVYLCASSLRTGTLGQPQHFGDGTRLSIL.

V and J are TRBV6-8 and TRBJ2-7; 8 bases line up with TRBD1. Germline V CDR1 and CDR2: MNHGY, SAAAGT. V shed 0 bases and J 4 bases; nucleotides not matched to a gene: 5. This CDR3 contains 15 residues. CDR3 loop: CASSYSVTGVYEQYF. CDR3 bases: TGTGCCAGCAGTTACTCGGTGACAGGGGTGTACGAGCAGTACTTC.

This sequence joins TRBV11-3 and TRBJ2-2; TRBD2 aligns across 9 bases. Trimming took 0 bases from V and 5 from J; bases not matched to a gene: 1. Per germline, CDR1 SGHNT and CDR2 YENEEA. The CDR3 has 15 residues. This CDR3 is CASSLDSGGTGELFF. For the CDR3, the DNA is TGTGCCAGCAGCTTAGACAGCGGGGGGACCGGGGAGCTGTTTTTT.